These 20 T cell receptor beta chains share one sample of origin, sequenced in a study of T cell repertoires in cytomegalovirus infection. No antigen has been assigned to these receptors. Each CDR3 protein gets one entry after TCRdb re-called the reads with MiXCR. Of about 920,000 distinct CDR3 sequences listed, around 30% are singletons. Specimen: cultured CD8+ T cells from PBMCs, collected from culture after CMV antigen stimulation. All receptors derive from a human donor in good health (CMV status not recorded). Some clones in this sample may be carry-over from other donors' samples.

In this sample, this clonotype turned up a few times. The chain carries TRBV6-6 and TRBJ2-1; D remains unclear. The CDR3 consists of 14 residues. Trimming pared 2 bases from V and 2 bases from J, leaving 7 bases between. Per the germline V gene, CDR1 is MNHNY and CDR2 is SVGAGI (reference sequence). In nucleotides, the CDR3 is TGTGCCAGCAGTTACAGCCGGGCCTACAATGAGCAGTTCTTC. It yields the protein CASSYSRAYNEQFF.

In its sample, this clonotype was seen a few times. An end of the junction differs from the germline gene, which may be a read error. The rearrangement uses TRBV4-2 and TRBJ2-3, with a tentative D call TRBD2 (6 bases). CDR3 length: 15 amino acids. The germline gives CDR1 LGHNA, CDR2 YNFKEQ. The CDR3 here is CASSQGGDSGDTQYF. CDR3 bases: TGTGCCAGTAGCCAAGGAGGGGACTCGGGAGATACGCAGTATTTT.

This clonotype was counted only a few times. The CDR3 DNA reads as TGCGCCAGCAGTGAGGGAGGCGGAACCTATGGCTACACCTTC. Translated: CASSEGGGTYGYTF. The V gene is TRBV10-2, the J gene TRBJ1-2; D not certain. The germline V and J ends were trimmed by 2 bases and 4 bases, with 11 bases remaining between them. The CDR3 sequence is 14 residues long. CDR1 is WSHSY and CDR2 is SAAADI in the germline V gene.

This chain joins TRBV28 and TRBJ2-5; D might be TRBD1 or TRBD2, each matching 5 bases. Germline lookup yields CDR1 MDHEN and CDR2 SYDVKM. CDR3 length: 14 amino acids. V dropped 3 bases and J dropped 7 bases, with 15 bases sitting between them. CDR3: CASSFWDPWGTQYF. CDR3 sequence (DNA): TGTGCCAGCAGTTTTTGGGACCCCTGGGGGACCCAGTACTTC.

The rearrangement uses TRBV7-4 and TRBJ1-2, with D unresolved. V was pared by 4 bases and J by 6 bases, with 18 bases between. Germline V CDR1 and CDR2: SGHVT, SQSDAQ. This CDR3 comprises 15 residues. CDR3 sequence (DNA): TGTGCCAGCAGCTCCTGGGAGCTCCGGGAGGATGGCTACACCTTC. Encoded protein: CASSSWELREDGYTF.

Details on this clonotype: A clone one base away is much larger, so this may be a read error. The chain employs TRBV7-9 and TRBJ2-1, with TRBD1 as a possible D gene (6 bases). Per germline, CDR1 SEHNR and CDR2 FQNEAQ (reference sequence). CDR3 size: 15 residues. V was trimmed by 5 bases and J by 0 bases, leaving 11 bases between them. CDR3 DNA: TGTGCCAGCAGCCCCGACAGGATCTCCTACAATGAGCAGTTCTTC. Protein: CASSPDRISYNEQFF.

The rearrangement uses TRBV5-8 and TRBJ2-7; 8 bases match TRBD2. The trim removed 0 bases at V and 4 bases at J, leaving 6 bases unmatched. Per the germline V gene, CDR1 is SGHTS and CDR2 is YDEGEE. This CDR3 spans 15 amino acids. CDR3 region: CASSLGLALGYEQYV. The CDR3 DNA reads as TGTGCCAGCAGCTTGGGACTAGCGCTAGGGTACGAGCAGTACGTC.

The chain has TRBV6-1 and TRBJ2-6; 10 positions agree with TRBD1. J was trimmed by 1 base and V by 6 bases; bases with no gene match: 6. This CDR3 is built from 17 residues. Per germline, CDR1 MNHNS and CDR2 SASEGT. CDR3 sequence (DNA): TGTGCCAGCAGAGGGACAGGGGACCAATCTGGGGCCAACGTCCTGACTTTC. Amino acids: CASRGTGDQSGANVLTF.

The rearrangement joins TRBV9 to TRBJ1-6; D is undetermined. V was clipped by 0 bases and J by 5 bases, with 6 bases between them. CDR1 SGDLS and CDR2 YYNGEE come from the germline V gene. CDR3 length equals 14 residues. The DNA for the CDR3 is TGTGCCAGCAGCGTAGGGTGGGATAATTCACCCCTCCACTTT. This encodes CASSVGWDNSPLHF. The complete variable domain, with remaining parts taken from reference TRBV9 and TRBJ1-6, reads DSGVTQTPKHLITATGQRVTLRCSPRSGDLSVYWYQQSLDQGLQFLIQYYNGEERAKGNILERFSAQQFPDLHSELNLSSLELGDSALYFCASSVGWDNSPLHFGNGTRLTVT.

The rearrangement uses TRBV7-9 and TRBJ2-2; 7 bases are shared with TRBD2. With V trimmed by 4 bases and J by 0 bases, 5 bases remained unmatched. The germline V gene encodes CDR1 SEHNR and CDR2 FQNEAQ (reference sequence). The CDR3 sequence is 16 residues long. CDR3 region: CASSWIGLANTGELFF. CDR3 coding DNA: TGTGCCAGCAGCTGGATCGGACTAGCGAACACCGGGGAGCTGTTTTTT.

This clonotype showed up just a few times. J is TRBJ2-1 and V is TRBV27; D gene ambiguous. The V end was cut by 6 bases, the J end by 1 base, with 13 bases between. The length of the CDR3 is 15 residues. The germline gives CDR1 MNHEY, CDR2 SMNVEV (reference sequence). The CDR3 spells CASSLGSRSYNEQFF. The CDR3 DNA reads as TGTGCCAGCAGCCTTGGTTCAAGGTCCTACAATGAGCAGTTCTTC.

This chain links TRBV27 with TRBJ2-5; TRBD2 aligns across 10 bases. With 6 bases clipped from V and 2 bases from J, the junction kept 12 bases outside the gene matches. Germline CDR1 is MNHEY and CDR2 is SMNVEV (reference sequence). This CDR3 is 17 amino acids long. Written as DNA, the CDR3 is TGTGCCAGCAGCCGAAGGGTAGCGGGGGGAAAACAAGAGACCCAGTACTTC. Its translation: CASSRRVAGGKQETQYF.

The chain links TRBV29-1 to TRBJ2-7, with D maybe TRBD2 (5 bases). In germline, CDR1 is SQVTM, CDR2 ANQGSEA. This CDR3 has 11 amino acids. V shed 7 bases and J shed 3 bases, with 10 bases lying between them. The CDR3 sequence is CSALRDYEQYF. CDR3 sequence (DNA): TGCAGCGCCCTCCGGGACTACGAGCAGTACTTC.

The chain couples TRBV12-3 or TRBV12-4 to TRBJ1-4; 8 nucleotides line up with TRBD1. V trimming: 7 bases; J trimming: 0 bases; junction bases outside the gene matches: 13. This CDR3 has 18 amino acids. CDR3 sequence: CASILEGAGGSTNEKLFF. DNA for the CDR3: TGTGCCAGCATCCTGGAGGGGGCAGGGGGCTCAACTAATGAAAAACTGTTTTTT.

This clonotype has more than one count but fewer than ten. A much larger clone differs by one base, so this may be a read error. The chain recombines TRBV7-9 with TRBJ2-1; no clear D gene. The CDR3 is made up of 14 amino acids. Germline CDR1 SEHNR, CDR2 FQNEAQ (reference sequence). CDR3 nucleotide sequence: TGTGCCAGCAGCTACAGCGAATCATACAATGAGCAGCTCTTC. Translated: CASSYSESYNEQLF.

With respect to this clonotype: Since no conserved phenylalanine or tryptophan closes the CDR3, a read error is the likely cause. The CDR3 loop reads CASSLDRSGYTS. The CDR3 DNA reads as TGTGCCAGCAGCTTAGACCGTTCAGGCTACACCTCC. The chain couples TRBV7-6 to TRBJ1-2, with D hard to call. The germline CDR1 and CDR2 sequences are SGHVS and FNYEAQ. The length of the CDR3 is 12 residues. V lost 1 base and J 8 bases, leaving 8 bases between the germline ends.

The chain couples TRBV5-5 to TRBJ2-1, with 10 bases matching TRBD2. J was trimmed by 6 bases and V by 4 bases; bases with no gene match: 4. This CDR3 is 14 amino acids long. Germline CDR1 and CDR2: SGHKS and YYEKEE (reference sequence). CDR3: CASSTGLAANEQFF. The CDR3, as DNA: TGTGCCAGCAGCACCGGACTAGCGGCCAATGAGCAGTTCTTC.

By sample share, this clonotype is medium-sized. V and J are TRBV28 and TRBJ2-5; D uncertain. The CDR3 has 15 residues. Germline CDR1 is MDHEN and CDR2 is SYDVKM. Between the trimmed V and J ends, which lost 5 bases and 4 bases, there was a span of 17 bases. This CDR3 reads CASSASRRLRETQYF. The CDR3 DNA reads as TGTGCCAGCAGTGCTTCTCGAAGATTACGAGAGACCCAGTACTTC.

The sample holds a few counts of this clonotype. V and J are TRBV19 and TRBJ1-4; D perhaps matches TRBD1 (5 bases). The germline V gene encodes CDR1 LNHDA and CDR2 SQIVND (reference sequence). V was clipped by 3 bases and J by 8 bases, with 10 bases between them. The CDR3 consists of 13 residues. CDR3 sequence: CASSIQGGEKLFF. Written as DNA, the CDR3 is TGTGCCAGTAGTATCCAGGGAGGGGAAAAACTGTTTTTT.

This clonotype was counted between two and nine times. The chain has TRBV7-8 and TRBJ2-2; 8 bases map to TRBD1. The CDR3 runs 15 residues. The V gene's germline CDR1 is SGHVS and CDR2 FQNEAQ. The V gene end was trimmed by 5 bases and the J gene end by 3 bases; junction bases not matched to a gene: 5. The CDR3 DNA reads as TGTGCCAGCAGCCCCGACAGGGGTGACACCGGGGAGCTGTTTTTT. Encoded protein: CASSPDRGDTGELFF.